This TCR beta chain was identified during a study of Ad26.COV2.S vaccination and SARS-CoV-2 variants. About the research overall: The trial was COV1001 and the donor's arm was Ad26.COV2.S.

Sequenced by immunoSEQ multiplex PCR; TCRdb stores in-frame clones only, minus some. The table includes 350,000 to 550,000 clones, about 88% detected once. Noted treatment: around 19 received Ad26.COV2.S at low or high dose, single or two shots; about 5 received placebo; per-sample allocation not given. Vaccine and placebo recipients were sampled on day 63 after the first injection. As its vector, the vaccine had Ad26, which expressed Wuhan-strain SARS-CoV-2 spike. As to this clone: What it binds is not known.

The CDR3 runs 12 residues. V was shortened by 8 bases and J by 3 bases, with 9 bases between the two germline ends. The germline CDR1 and CDR2 sequences are KGHSH and LQKENI. Study-level findings and limits: After vaccination, substantial breadth of spike-specific CD8+ and CD4+ responses was reported. Non-spike TCR breadth showed similarity between vaccine and placebo recipients.

This receptor was obtained from a person aged 18-60 years who received the Ad26.COV2.S COVID-19 vaccine or a placebo. Specimen: peripheral blood, collected in a trial of Ad26.COV2.S vaccine versus placebo. The rearrangement links TRBV18 to TRBJ2-3; D gene ambiguous. CDR3 sequence (DNA): TGTGCCAGCCGTCTAGAGACAGATACGCAGTATTTT. Amino acid sequence: CASRLETDTQYF.